These T cell receptor beta chains were read from a single sample in a study of cytomegalovirus exposure and HLA in healthy donors. Sequencing was performed with immunoSEQ multiplex PCR; in TCRdb, only in-frame clones are kept and a portion is missing. The sample carries about 100,000 clones, roughly 77% recorded once. Sequencing was performed on PBMCs. The source is a woman aged 50 to 60 in good health and CMV-seropositive. The CDR3 runs from the conserved cysteine through the conserved F or W. The D gene is left open where the match is weak. Clone size is stated in some rows and not others, as once, few, many or a class when expanded.

NA	TRBJ1-1	TRBV5-1	TRBD1	TGCGCCAGCAGCCCAACAGGGGCGACTGAAGCTTTCTTT	CASSPTGATEAFF
NA	TRBJ2-7	TRBV7-3	TRBD2	TGTGCCAGCAGCCTGGAACCGACTAGCGGCGAGCAGTACTTC	CASSLEPTSGEQYF
NA	TRBJ2-7	TRBV4-2	NA	TGTGCCAGCAGCCAAGGGGTTCTCCTCGGGGGAAGGGACGAGCAGTACTTC	CASSQGVLLGGRDEQYF
NA	TRBJ2-7	TRBV9	TRBD2	TGTGCCAGCAGCAACGGACTAGCGGGAGCGTACGAGCAGTACTTC	CASSNGLAGAYEQYF
NA	TRBJ2-1	TRBV6-5	NA	TGTGCCACGTCCTCTACCAATGAGCAGTTCTTC	CATSSTNEQFF
NA	TRBJ1-2	TRBV6-5	TRBD1	TGTGCCAGCAGTTATTGGGGGGACAGCTATGGCTACACCTTC	CASSYWGDSYGYTF
few	TRBJ1-4	TRBV5-1	TRBD1	TGCGCCAGCAGCTCGCAGGGGGCTAATGAAAAACTGTTTTTT	CASSSQGANEKLFF
NA	TRBJ2-3	TRBV29-1	TRBD2	TGCAGCGTTGAAGATCGACTAGCGGGGACCACAGATACGCAGTATTTT	CSVEDRLAGTTDTQYF
NA	TRBJ1-1	TRBV10-3	TRBD1	TGTGCCATCAGCCTGGACAGGGGCACTGAAGCTTTCTTT	CAISLDRGTEAFF
NA	TRBJ1-3	TRBV2	TRBD1	TGTGCCAGCAGTGGCCGGGACAGGGGCTCTGGAAACACCATATATTTT	CASSGRDRGSGNTIYF
NA	TRBJ1-6	TRBV9	NA	TGTGCCAGCAGCCGTAAAGCGGGGGGGGAATATAATTCACCCCTCCACTTT	CASSRKAGGEYNSPLHF
few	TRBJ2-2	TRBV9	TRBD2	TGTGCCAGCAGCGTAAACGGGGGGTTAACCGGGGAGCTGTTTTTT	CASSVNGGLTGELFF
few	TRBJ2-2	TRBV5-1	NA	TGCGCCAGCATAGGACAGAGCACCGGGGAGCTGTTTTTT	CASIGQSTGELFF
NA	TRBJ1-1	TRBV4-1	TRBD1	TGCGCCAGCAGGTCACTTCGGGACAGGGACACTGAAGCTTTCTTT	CASRSLRDRDTEAFF
NA	TRBJ2-3	TRBV5-1	TRBD2	TGCGCCAGCATGATGACGGGAGGCTCACCAGATACGCAGTATTTT	CASMMTGGSPDTQYF
NA	TRBJ2-1	TRBV5-1	NA	TGCGCCAGCAGCTTGGTCACAGACCCCGTTCCGGTTGAGCAGTTCTTC	CASSLVTDPVPVEQFF
NA	TRBJ2-1	TRBV27	NA	TGTGCCAGCAGTTCCCTTTCGGGAGCGGGTGAGCAGTTCTTC	CASSSLSGAGEQFF
NA	TRBJ2-1	TRBV29-1	NA	TGCAGCGGGACTAAGCAGGGTAATGAGCAGTTCTTC	CSGTKQGNEQFF
NA	TRBJ1-1	TRBV9	NA	TGTGCCAGCAGCGTAGTTGAAGGGAGGAACACTGAAGCTTTCTTT	CASSVVEGRNTEAFF
NA	TRBJ2-1	TRBV7-8	NA	TGTGCCAGCAGCTCGACCGGGGAGACGATAGGAGGGCTGAACAATGAGCAGTTCTTC	CASSSTGETIGGLNNEQFF
NA	TRBJ1-3	TRBV7-2	NA	TGTGCCTTGGGACATCCTGGAAACACCATATATTTT	CALGHPGNTIYF
NA	TRBJ2-5	TRBV5-1	NA	TGCGCCAGCAGCTTGCAGGGGTACCAAGAGACCCAGTACTTC	CASSLQGYQETQYF
NA	TRBJ2-2	TRBV20-1	NA	TGCAGTGCAATAAGGGGTGGGGAGCTGTTTTTT	CSAIRGGELFF